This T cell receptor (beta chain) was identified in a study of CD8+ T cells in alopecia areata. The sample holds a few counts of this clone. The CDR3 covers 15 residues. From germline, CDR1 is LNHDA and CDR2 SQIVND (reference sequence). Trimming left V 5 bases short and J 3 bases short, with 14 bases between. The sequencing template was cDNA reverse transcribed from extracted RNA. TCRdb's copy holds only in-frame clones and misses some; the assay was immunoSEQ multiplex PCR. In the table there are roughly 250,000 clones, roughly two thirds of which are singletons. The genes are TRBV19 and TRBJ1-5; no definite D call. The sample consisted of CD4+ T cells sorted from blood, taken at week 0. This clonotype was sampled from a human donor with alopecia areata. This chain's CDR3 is CASSLEGVHNQPQHF. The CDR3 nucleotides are TGTGCCAGTAGTCTTGAGGGAGTGCACAATCAGCCCCAGCATTTT.